This passage covers 19 T cell receptor beta chains from one sample sequenced in a study of T cells after yellow fever vaccination. TCRdb reanalysed the 5' RACE reads using MiXCR and keeps one entry per CDR3 protein. This repertoire shows around 310,000 distinct CDR3 sequences, around 4.4% found once; its top ten account for roughly 21%. Sequenced here: PBMCs, sampled 15 days after the yellow fever booster vaccination. These TCRs come from a man aged 18 to 30 who received the YFV17D yellow fever vaccine.

This clonotype was observed a few times. The chain joins TRBV29-1 to TRBJ1-1; D is unclear. Germline-derived CDR1 and CDR2 are SQVTM and ANQGSEA. This CDR3 is built from 11 residues. Trimming shortened V by 4 bases and J by 0 bases, and 3 bases separated the two germline ends. The CDR3 reads CSVGVNTEAFF. The CDR3 region has the DNA TGCAGCGTTGGGGTGAACACTGAAGCTTTCTTT.

This clonotype was recorded many times. V and J are TRBV7-2 and TRBJ1-2; D unclear. Trimming took 2 bases from V and 4 from J, leaving 17 bases between them. The CDR3 extends over 16 amino acids. Germline CDR1 and CDR2: SGHTA and FQGNSA. CDR3 DNA sequence: TGTGCCAGCAGCTTAATTGCAGGAGCCTTCCTCTATGGCTACACCTTC. Amino acid sequence: CASSLIAGAFLYGYTF.

This clonotype was found a few times. The rearrangement joins TRBV15 to TRBJ2-3, with a tentative D call TRBD1 (5 bases). Germline V gene sequence: CDR1 LNHNV, CDR2 YYDKDF (reference sequence). V was clipped by 4 bases and J by 0 bases, with 14 bases between them. This CDR3 comprises 16 residues. DNA for the CDR3: TGTGCCACCAGCACTTGGACATCCCCTAGCACAGATACGCAGTATTTT. Translation: CATSTWTSPSTDTQYF.

The sample holds many counts of this clonotype. The rearrangement links TRBV5-4 to TRBJ2-2; D unresolved. This CDR3 region has 13 residues. CDR1 is SGHNT, CDR2 YYREEE, per germline (reference sequence). Trimming took off 4 bases at V and 4 bases at J, with 8 bases between the two ends. CDR3 in DNA: TGTGCCAGCAGCACCCCGGTCACCGGGGAGCTGTTTTTT. Residues: CASSTPVTGELFF.

This clonotype came up many times. The chain joins TRBV5-4 to TRBJ2-7; 8 bases are a match to TRBD1. The J segment lost 5 bases and the V segment lost 4 bases, leaving 11 bases of the junction unmatched. Germline CDR1 reads SGHNT; CDR2 reads YYREEE (reference sequence). This CDR3 is built from 15 residues. In DNA, the CDR3 is TGTGCCAGCAGCCTGGGGCAGGGGGCTACTCACGAGCAGTACGTC. Translation gives CASSLGQGATHEQYV.

Only a few counts were recorded for this clonotype. The chain carries TRBV10-3 and TRBJ2-2; possible D gene TRBD2, 6 bases. Deletions cut 0 bases from V and 2 bases from J, with 13 bases between. Germline CDR1 ENHRY, CDR2 SYGVKD. This CDR3 spans 17 amino acids. The CDR3 DNA reads TGTGCCATCAGTGAGTCACCAGGGACTGCAAACACCGGGGAGCTGTTTTTT. This encodes CAISESPGTANTGELFF.

The genes are TRBV18 and TRBJ2-1; no firm D call. The CDR3 is made up of 17 amino acids. Germline values: CDR1 KGHSH, CDR2 LQKENI. V gave up 4 bases and J gave up 0 bases, with 16 bases separating them. This CDR3 is CASSQLSASFSYNEQFF. In nucleotides, the CDR3 is TGTGCCAGCTCACAATTGTCAGCATCTTTCTCCTACAATGAGCAGTTCTTC.

This clonotype was seen repeatedly, ten times or more. V gene TRBV18 combines with J gene TRBJ1-2, with D uncertain. V lost 8 bases and J lost 2, with 12 bases in between. In germline, CDR1 is KGHSH, CDR2 LQKENI. The CDR3 length is 13 residues. CDR3 region: CASSPGGNYGYTF. CDR3 coding DNA: TGTGCCAGCAGCCCCGGAGGGAACTATGGCTACACCTTC.

This clonotype was seen only a few times. The V gene is TRBV6-5, the J gene TRBJ1-2, with D tentatively TRBD1 (5 bases). V lost 0 bases and J 6 bases, leaving 11 bases between the germline ends. The CDR3 is 14 residues long. In germline, CDR1 is MNHEY, CDR2 SVGAGI. CDR3 DNA: TGTGCCAGCAGTTACTCGAGGCAGGGAGATGGCTACACCTTC. Amino acid sequence: CASSYSRQGDGYTF.

This clonotype came up a few times. J is TRBJ1-2 and V is TRBV2; D gene uncertain. This CDR3 contains 12 residues. Germline V lookup: CDR1 SNHLY, CDR2 FYNNEI. Trimming shortened V by 7 bases and J by 8 bases, and 14 bases separated the two germline ends. CDR3 loop: CASNWDFLGYTF. CDR3 nucleotide sequence: TGTGCCAGCAATTGGGATTTCCTGGGCTACACCTTC.

The rearrangement links TRBV12-3 or TRBV12-4 to TRBJ1-2, with a tentative D call TRBD1 (5 bases). This CDR3 region has 13 residues. The V and J ends lost 6 bases and 8 bases respectively, with 16 bases between them. DNA of the CDR3: TGTGCCAGCAGGGGCGAAGGGGACTGGGGCTACACCTTC. The encoded protein is CASRGEGDWGYTF.

At least ten counts were recorded for this clonotype. The chain recombines TRBV5-1 with TRBJ1-6; 7 positions agree with TRBD1. V gave up 4 bases and J gave up 5 bases; unmatched junction bases: 3. Germline-derived CDR1 and CDR2 are SGHRS and YFSETQ. The CDR3 has 14 amino acids. The CDR3 DNA reads as TGCGCCAGCAGCCAGGGACAGAATAATTCACCCCTCCACTTT. It translates to CASSQGQNNSPLHF. The complete variable domain, with remaining parts taken from reference TRBV5-1 and TRBJ1-6, reads KAGVTQTPRYLIKTRGQQVTLSCSPISGHRSVSWYQQTPGQGLQFLFEYFSETQRNKGNFPGRFSGRQFSNSRSEMNVSTLELGDSALYLCASSQGQNNSPLHFGNGTRLTVT.

This clonotype was found once. The chain recombines TRBV9 with TRBJ2-4; no clear D. CDR3 length: 15 residues. V lost 0 bases and J 2 bases, leaving 9 bases between the germline ends. From germline, CDR1 is SGDLS and CDR2 YYNGEE. The CDR3 loop is CASSVDHTPKNIQYF. For the CDR3, the DNA is TGTGCCAGCAGCGTAGATCACACCCCCAAAAACATTCAGTACTTC.

The table lists this clonotype with many counts. The rearrangement joins TRBV5-1 to TRBJ1-4; 7 bases match TRBD1. The J segment lost 10 bases and the V segment lost 0 bases, leaving 9 bases of the junction unmatched. The CDR3 runs to 15 residues. Germline assignment: CDR1 SGHRS and CDR2 YFSETQ. CDR3: CASSLAGGSTVKLFF. The CDR3, as DNA: TGCGCCAGCAGCTTGGCAGGGGGATCGACGGTAAAACTGTTTTTT.

This clonotype has ten or more counts. This chain links TRBV4-2 with TRBJ2-3, with D unclear. CDR1 and CDR2 from the germline V gene are LGHNA and YNFKEQ. This CDR3 spans 17 amino acids. V dropped 4 bases and J dropped 0 bases, with 17 bases sitting between them. This CDR3 is CASSLGDARASTDTQYF. In DNA form, the CDR3 reads TGTGCCAGCAGCCTAGGCGATGCCCGTGCTAGCACAGATACGCAGTATTTT.

This clonotype was seen ten or more times. The chain couples TRBV21-1 to TRBJ1-4. TRBV21-1 is listed as a pseudogene. CDR3 size: 15 residues. In nucleotides, the CDR3 is TGTGCCAGCAGCAAAGTAGGGACAACTAATGAAAAACTGTTTTTT. Its protein product is CASSKVGTTNEKLFF.

This clonotype was recorded at least ten times. The chain couples TRBV5-1 to TRBJ2-5; TRBD2 is a possible D gene (6 bases). CDR3 length equals 18 residues. The V end lost 4 bases, the J end lost 4 bases, and 26 bases lay between the germline ends. Per germline, CDR1 SGHRS and CDR2 YFSETQ. CDR3 in DNA: TGCGCCAGCAGCCCGGGGGTTTCGTGGGGCCTCACCGGAGAGACCCAGTACTTC. Translation: CASSPGVSWGLTGETQYF.

This clonotype has a count of ten or more. This sequence joins TRBV4-3 and TRBJ1-3; no definite D call. Trimming removed 1 base at V and 0 bases at J, with 13 bases between. This CDR3 is 17 amino acids long. In germline, CDR1 is LGHNA, CDR2 YSLEER. The CDR3 reads CASSQGRARDSGNTIYF. For the CDR3, the DNA is TGCGCCAGCAGCCAAGGACGGGCACGGGACTCTGGAAACACCATATATTTT.

This clonotype was seen at least ten times. The J gene is TRBJ1-5, the V gene TRBV7-2; D ambiguous. Trimming stripped 5 bases from V and 0 bases from J, with 8 bases between. Germline CDR1 is SGHTA and CDR2 is FQGNSA. CDR3 length: 14 amino acids. CDR3 in DNA: TGTGCCAGCAGCCCTGAGAATAGCAATCAGCCCCAGCATTTT. It is translated as CASSPENSNQPQHF.